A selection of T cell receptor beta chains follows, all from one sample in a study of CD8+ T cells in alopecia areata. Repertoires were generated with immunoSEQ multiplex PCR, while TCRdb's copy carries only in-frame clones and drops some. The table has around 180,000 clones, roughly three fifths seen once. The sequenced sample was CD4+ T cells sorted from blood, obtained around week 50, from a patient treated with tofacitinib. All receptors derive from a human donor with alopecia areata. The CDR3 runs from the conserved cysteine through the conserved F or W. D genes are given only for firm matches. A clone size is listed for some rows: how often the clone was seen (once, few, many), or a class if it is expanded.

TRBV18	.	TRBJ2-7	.	CASSPVLGGFYEQYF	TGTGCCAGCTCACCAGTCTTAGGCGGGTTCTACGAGCAGTACTTC
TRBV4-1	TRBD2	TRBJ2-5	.	CASSQALAGGPGETQYF	TGCGCCAGCAGCCAAGCTTTAGCGGGGGGACCGGGAGAGACCCAGTACTTC
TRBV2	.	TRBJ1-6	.	CASSVTNSPLHF	TGTGCCAGCAGTGTGACCAATTCACCCCTCCACTTT
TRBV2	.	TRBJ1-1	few	CASRPYYQNTEAFF	TGTGCCAGCAGGCCATATTACCAGAACACTGAAGCTTTCTTT
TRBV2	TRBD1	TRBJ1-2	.	CASSGDRGFYGYTF	TGTGCCAGCAGTGGGGACAGGGGCTTCTATGGCTACACCTTC
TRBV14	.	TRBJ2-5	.	CASSQGGREETQYF	TGTGCCAGCAGCCAAGGAGGCAGGGAAGAGACCCAGTACTTC
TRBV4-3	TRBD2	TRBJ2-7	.	CASSQTGTSGVGAAYEQYF	TGCGCCAGCAGCCAAACCGGGACTAGCGGGGTTGGGGCCGCCTACGAGCAGTACTTC
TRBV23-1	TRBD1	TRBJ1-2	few	CARNSLGGARGYTF	TGCGCCAGAAACTCGTTAGGGGGCGCGAGAGGCTACACCTTC
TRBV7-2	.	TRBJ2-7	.	CASSLVRGGGPYEQYF	TGTGCCAGCAGCTTAGTTCGGGGAGGGGGCCCCTACGAGCAGTACTTC
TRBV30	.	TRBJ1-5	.	CAWTDRADQPQHF	TGTGCCTGGACCGATAGGGCTGATCAGCCCCAGCATTTT
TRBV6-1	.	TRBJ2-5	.	CASSEAGVGTFETQYF	TGTGCCAGCAGTGAAGCAGGAGTGGGGACGTTTGAGACCCAGTACTTC